These T cell receptor beta chains were read from a single sample in a study of cytomegalovirus exposure and HLA in healthy donors. The repertoire was sequenced with immunoSEQ multiplex PCR; TCRdb's copy has only in-frame clones and lacks some. The sample gives roughly 150,000 clones, roughly 80% of which show up once; more than 8% is in the top ten. Sequenced sample: PBMCs. The receptors originated from a male donor in good health and CMV-seropositive. Both conserved end residues are part of each CDR3. A D gene is named only where the DNA matches it firmly. Expanded clones get a size class; other rows say once, few or many, or leave the size out.

v_call	clone_size	j_call	d_call	cdr3_nt	cdr3_aa
TRBV7-2	.	TRBJ2-2	TRBD1	TGTGCCAGCAGCTTAAGACAGGGGGGGGCCGGGGAGCTGTTTTTT	CASSLRQGGAGELFF
TRBV5-1	.	TRBJ1-2	.	TGCGCCAGCAGCTTGTTTCCGGGACAAAGCTATGGCTACACCTTC	CASSLFPGQSYGYTF
TRBV9	.	TRBJ1-1	.	TGTGCCAGCAGCTTGCGACGGGATAACACTGAAGCTTTCTTT	CASSLRRDNTEAFF
TRBV7-2	.	TRBJ2-6	.	TGTGCCAGCAGCTCCACAATGTCTGGGGCCAACGTCCTGACTTTC	CASSSTMSGANVLTF
TRBV29-1	.	TRBJ1-2	TRBD1	TGCAGCGTTGAAGATAAGGACAGGGCCTATGGCTACACCTTC	CSVEDKDRAYGYTF
TRBV28	.	TRBJ1-4	TRBD1	TGTGCCAGCAGTGCTCCCGGGACAGGGGGAGAAAAACTGTTTTTT	CASSAPGTGGEKLFF
TRBV7-9	once	TRBJ1-1	.	TGTGCCAGCAGCCCCACTTCTCTGACAAGCTCGGAAGCTTTCTTT	CASSPTSLTSSEAFF
TRBV10-3	.	TRBJ1-2	TRBD1	TGTGCCACCGGACAGGGGGCGTCTGGCTACACCTTC	CATGQGASGYTF
TRBV2	few	TRBJ2-6	.	TGTGCCAGCAGTGGATGGCGGTCCGGGCCTGGGGCCAACGGCCTGACTTTC	CASSGWRSGPGANGLTF
TRBV12-5	.	TRBJ2-1	.	TGTGCTAGTGGTTCCAGGGACAATGAGCAGTTCTTC	CASGSRDNEQFF
TRBV5-1	.	TRBJ1-1	TRBD1	TGCGCCAGCAGCAGGGGACAGGGGGGGAACGCTGAAGCTTTCTTT	CASSRGQGGNAEAFF
TRBV7-6	.	TRBJ2-4	TRBD1	TGTGCCAGCAGCTTAGCGGCCGGACAGGGAATAGCCAAAAACATTCAGTACTTC	CASSLAAGQGIAKNIQYF
TRBV10-1	once	TRBJ2-3	.	TGCGCCACCCGGAGGGATTACGGCACAGATACGCAGTATTTT	CATRRDYGTDTQYF
TRBV9	.	TRBJ2-2	TRBD2	TGTGCCAGCAGCCGGGGGACTAGCGGCCTGACCGGGGAGCTGTTTTTT	CASSRGTSGLTGELFF
TRBV28	.	TRBJ1-4	TRBD1	TGTGCCAGCAGTTCCCTGGGACAGGGTGGGGAAAAACTGTTTTTT	CASSSLGQGGEKLFF
TRBV6-4	.	TRBJ2-1	TRBD2	TGTGCCAGCAGTGATAGCGGGAGCGGCCACAATGAGCAGTTCTTC	CASSDSGSGHNEQFF
TRBV30	.	TRBJ2-7	TRBD2	TGTGCCTGGAGTGGGGCGGGGGGTGAGCAGTACTTC	CAWSGAGGEQYF
TRBV13	.	TRBJ2-7	TRBD2	TGTGCCAGCAGCTCCACCGGGACTAGCGGGAGGAGGACCTACGAGCAGTACTTC	CASSSTGTSGRRTYEQYF
TRBV30	.	TRBJ1-2	.	TGTGCCTGGAGTGTCGGGGGAAGGGGAAGGGCCTTC	CAWSVGGRGRAF
TRBV2	.	TRBJ2-7	.	TGTGCCAGCAGTGAAGGTCGGGAGCGGGAGCAGTACTTC	CASSEGREREQYF
TRBV2	.	TRBJ2-3	TRBD2	TGTGCCAGCAGATTCCGGACTAGCGTCACAGATACGCAGTATTTT	CASRFRTSVTDTQYF
TRBV27	.	TRBJ2-5	.	TGTGCCAGCAGTTTAGGCTCTTCCGAGACCCAGTACTTC	CASSLGSSETQYF
TRBV28	once	TRBJ2-7	TRBD2	TGTGCCAGCAGTTCCGCGACTAGCGGGAGGCGCTCCGAGCAGTACTTC	CASSSATSGRRSEQYF
TRBV28	.	TRBJ1-2	.	TGTGCCAGCAGTTTAAGCGGCTATGGCTACACCTTC	CASSLSGYGYTF
TRBV28	.	TRBJ2-7	.	TGTGCCAGCAAGACAGGTCTTACCTACGAGCAGTACTTC	CASKTGLTYEQYF
TRBV27	.	TRBJ1-5	.	TGTGCCAGCAGTTTTTATAGCAATCAGCCCCAGCATTTT	CASSFYSNQPQHF
TRBV5-1	.	TRBJ1-1	TRBD1	TGCGCCAGCACCCGACAGGGGCTGAACACTGAAGCTTTCTTT	CASTRQGLNTEAFF
TRBV5-4	.	TRBJ1-2	TRBD1	TGTGCCAGCAGCTTTGGACAGGGGGCTTTTGGCTACACCTTC	CASSFGQGAFGYTF
TRBV5-6	.	TRBJ2-5	.	TGTGCCAGCAGCTTTGCCGGGGGCCAAGAGACCCAGTACTTC	CASSFAGGQETQYF
TRBV7-9	.	TRBJ2-7	.	TGTGCCGGGGGCCAAAGAGGCGAGCAGTACTTC	CAGGQRGEQYF
TRBV9	.	TRBJ2-6	.	TGTGCCAGCAGCGTAGCGACAGCCAATACTGGGGCCAACGGCCTGACTTTC	CASSVATANTGANGLTF
TRBV6-1	.	TRBJ2-2	.	TGTGCCAGCACCTTTGGTCTAGCCGGGGAGCTGTTTTTT	CASTFGLAGELFF
TRBV30	.	TRBJ1-5	TRBD1	TGTGCCTGGAGTGTAGGGGCTTGGGACAGGGGCGTAGGAGGAAGCAATCAGCCCCAGCATTTT	CAWSVGAWDRGVGGSNQPQHF
TRBV11-2	.	TRBJ1-2	.	TGTGCCCTTGGGGGCCCAGCGAGCGGCTACACCTTC	CALGGPASGYTF
TRBV4-1	.	TRBJ2-1	.	TGCGCCAGCAGCCAACCGGGGTCAGCCTACAATGAGCAGTTCTTC	CASSQPGSAYNEQFF
TRBV6-5	.	TRBJ2-3	TRBD2	TGTGCCAGCAGTTACTCCCTAGCGGGGAGCACAGATACGCAGTATTTT	CASSYSLAGSTDTQYF